Detailed here is one T cell receptor beta chain. Antigen specificity is unknown. Two nested PCRs, run for roughly 15 and 9 cycles, were applied to TCRalpha and TCRbeta cDNA. TCRdb re-called the 5' RACE reads; every CDR3 protein appears as one record, without DNA. This sample's table reports roughly 300,000 distinct CDR3 sequences. These data are taken from a study of monozygotic twins with inflammatory bowel disease. Overall study findings and caveats: Nothing supported a single strong signal or clonotype that was associated with IBD.

The CDR3 is 18 amino acids. The germline CDR1 and CDR2 sequences are SGHAT and FQNNGV. The sample comprised blood. The rearrangement links TRBV11-2 to TRBJ2-3; without DNA, the TCRdb call of TRBD1 cannot be checked. This TCR derives from a human donor with ulcerative colitis or Crohn's disease, or a healthy co-twin of an affected twin (not recorded which). The CDR3 here is CASSAIPGPQDNTDTQYF.